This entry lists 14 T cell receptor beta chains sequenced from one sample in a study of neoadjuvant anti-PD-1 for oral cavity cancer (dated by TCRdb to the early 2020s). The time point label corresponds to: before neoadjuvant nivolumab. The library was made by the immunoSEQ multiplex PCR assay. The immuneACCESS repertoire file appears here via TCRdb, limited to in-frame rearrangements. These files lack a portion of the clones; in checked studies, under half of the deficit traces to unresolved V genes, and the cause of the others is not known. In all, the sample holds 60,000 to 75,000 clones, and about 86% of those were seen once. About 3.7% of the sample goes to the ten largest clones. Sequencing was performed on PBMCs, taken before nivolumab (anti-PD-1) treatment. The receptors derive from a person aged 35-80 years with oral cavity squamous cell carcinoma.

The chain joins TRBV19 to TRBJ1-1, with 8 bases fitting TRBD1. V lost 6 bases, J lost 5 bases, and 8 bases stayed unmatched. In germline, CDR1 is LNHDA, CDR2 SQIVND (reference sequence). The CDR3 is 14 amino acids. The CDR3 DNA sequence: TGTGCCAGTAGACGACACAGGGGGAGGACTGAAGCTTTCTTT. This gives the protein CASRRHRGRTEAFF. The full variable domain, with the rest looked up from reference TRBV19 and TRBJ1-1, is DGGITQSPKYLFRKEGQNVTLSCEQNLNHDAMYWYRQDPGQGLRLIYYSQIVNDFQKGDIAEGYSVSREKKESFPLTVTSAQKNPTAFYLCASRRHRGRTEAFFGQGTRLTVV.

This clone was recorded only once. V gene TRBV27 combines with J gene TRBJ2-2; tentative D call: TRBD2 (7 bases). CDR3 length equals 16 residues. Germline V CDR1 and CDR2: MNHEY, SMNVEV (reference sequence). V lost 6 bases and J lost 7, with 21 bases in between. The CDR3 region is CASSPRGRGVGGELFF. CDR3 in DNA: TGTGCCAGCAGCCCTCGGGGGAGGGGGGTTGGCGGGGAGCTGTTTTTT.

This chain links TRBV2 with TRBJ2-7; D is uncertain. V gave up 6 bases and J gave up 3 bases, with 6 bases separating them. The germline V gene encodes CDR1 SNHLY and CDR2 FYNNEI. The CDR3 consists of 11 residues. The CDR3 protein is CASRENYEQYF. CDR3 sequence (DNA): TGTGCCAGCAGGGAGAACTACGAGCAGTACTTC.

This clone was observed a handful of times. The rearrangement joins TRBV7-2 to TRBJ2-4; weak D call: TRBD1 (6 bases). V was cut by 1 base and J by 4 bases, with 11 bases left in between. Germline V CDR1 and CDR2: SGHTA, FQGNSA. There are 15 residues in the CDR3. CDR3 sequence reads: CASSLGGQKKNIQYF. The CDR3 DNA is TGTGCCAGCAGCTTAGGAGGACAGAAAAAAAACATTCAGTACTTC. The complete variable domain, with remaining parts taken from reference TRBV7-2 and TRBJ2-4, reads GAGVSQSPSNKVTEKGKDVELRCDPISGHTALYWYRQSLGQGLEFLIYFQGNSAPDKSGLPSDRFSAERTGGSVSTLTIQRTQQEDSAVYLCASSLGGQKKNIQYFGAGTRLSVL.

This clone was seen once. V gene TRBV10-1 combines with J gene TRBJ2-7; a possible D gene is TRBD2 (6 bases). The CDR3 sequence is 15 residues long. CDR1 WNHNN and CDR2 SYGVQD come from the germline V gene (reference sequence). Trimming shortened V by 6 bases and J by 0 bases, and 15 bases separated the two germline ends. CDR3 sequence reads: CASSLGTQSSYEQYF. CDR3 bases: TGCGCCAGCAGCCTCGGGACTCAGAGCTCCTACGAGCAGTACTTC.

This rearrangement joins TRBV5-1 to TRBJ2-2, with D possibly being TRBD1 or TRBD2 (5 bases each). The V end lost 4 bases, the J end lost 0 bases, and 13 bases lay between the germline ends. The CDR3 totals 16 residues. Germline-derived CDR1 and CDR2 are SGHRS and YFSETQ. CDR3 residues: CASSPRLGPNTGELFF. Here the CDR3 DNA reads TGCGCCAGCAGCCCCCGCCTGGGACCGAACACCGGGGAGCTGTTTTTT.

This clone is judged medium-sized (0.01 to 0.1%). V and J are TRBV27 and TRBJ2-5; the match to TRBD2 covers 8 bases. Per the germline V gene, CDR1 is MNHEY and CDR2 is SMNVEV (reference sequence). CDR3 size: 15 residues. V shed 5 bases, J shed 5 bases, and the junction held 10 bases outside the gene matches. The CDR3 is CASSPQTSARETQYF. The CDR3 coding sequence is TGTGCCAGCAGTCCGCAGACTAGCGCTAGGGAGACCCAGTACTTC.

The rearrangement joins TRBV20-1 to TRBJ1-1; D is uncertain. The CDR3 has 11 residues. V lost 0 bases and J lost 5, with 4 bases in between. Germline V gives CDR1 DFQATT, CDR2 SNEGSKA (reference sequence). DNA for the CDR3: TGCAGTGCTAGAGATTCTACTGAAGCTTTCTTT. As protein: CSARDSTEAFF.

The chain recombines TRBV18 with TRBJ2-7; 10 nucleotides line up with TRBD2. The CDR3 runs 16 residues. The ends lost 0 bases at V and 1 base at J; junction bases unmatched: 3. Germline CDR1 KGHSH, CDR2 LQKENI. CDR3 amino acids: CASSPPSGGKSYEQYF. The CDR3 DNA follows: TGTGCCAGCTCACCACCTAGCGGGGGGAAGTCCTACGAGCAGTACTTC.

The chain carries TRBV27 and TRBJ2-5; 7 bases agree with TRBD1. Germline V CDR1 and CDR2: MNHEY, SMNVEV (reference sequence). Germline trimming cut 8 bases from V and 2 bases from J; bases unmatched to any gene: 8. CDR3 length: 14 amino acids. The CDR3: CASSWTGPQETQYF. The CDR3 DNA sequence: TGTGCCAGCTCATGGACAGGACCTCAAGAGACCCAGTACTTC.

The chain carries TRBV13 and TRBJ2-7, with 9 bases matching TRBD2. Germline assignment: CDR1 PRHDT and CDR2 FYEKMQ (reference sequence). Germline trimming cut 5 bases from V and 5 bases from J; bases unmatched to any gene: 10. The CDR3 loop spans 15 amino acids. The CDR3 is CASSHTTSGRDEQYF. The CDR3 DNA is TGTGCCAGCAGCCACACCACTAGCGGGCGCGACGAGCAGTACTTC.

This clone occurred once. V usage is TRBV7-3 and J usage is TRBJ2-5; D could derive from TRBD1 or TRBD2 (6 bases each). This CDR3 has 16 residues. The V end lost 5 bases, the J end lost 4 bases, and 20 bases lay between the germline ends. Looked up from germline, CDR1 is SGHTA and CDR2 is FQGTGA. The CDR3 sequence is CASSPGARAGTETQYF. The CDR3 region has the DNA TGTGCCAGCAGCCCGGGGGCGAGGGCGGGGACAGAGACCCAGTACTTC.

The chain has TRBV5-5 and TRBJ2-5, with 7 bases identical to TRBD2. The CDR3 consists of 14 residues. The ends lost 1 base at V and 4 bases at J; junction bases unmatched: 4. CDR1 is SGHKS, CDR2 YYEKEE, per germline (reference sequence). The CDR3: CASSLNWGGETQYF. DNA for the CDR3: TGTGCCAGCAGCTTGAACTGGGGGGGAGAGACCCAGTACTTC.

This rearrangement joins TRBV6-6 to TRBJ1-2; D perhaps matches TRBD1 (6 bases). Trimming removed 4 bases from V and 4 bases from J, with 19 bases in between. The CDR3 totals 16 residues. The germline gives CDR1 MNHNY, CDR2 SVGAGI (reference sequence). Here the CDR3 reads CASSSPLWGASYGYTF. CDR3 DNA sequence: TGTGCCAGCAGTTCTCCCCTTTGGGGGGCGAGCTATGGCTACACCTTC.